Presented here are 18 T cell receptor beta chains from one specimen sequenced in a study of TIL therapy for anti-PD-1-resistant metastatic lung cancer. Time point given: pre-treatment sample, taken before nivolumab and TIL therapy. Tumor tissue came from excised metastases, mostly pleural nodules or supraclavicular lymph nodes. The libraries were made with immunoSEQ v3. The table came from immunoSEQ multiplex PCR; TCRdb's copy has only in-frame clones and leaves some out. The sample yields more than 9,000 clones, roughly three quarters seen once. The sample was tumor tissue, taken at baseline. The origin of the receptors is a person aged 25-79 years with non-small cell lung cancer.

This clone appeared once. The chain recombines TRBV5-5 with TRBJ2-5; 9 bases are shared with TRBD1. The CDR3 has 14 residues. CDR1 is SGHKS and CDR2 is YYEKEE in the germline V gene (reference sequence). V gave up 3 bases and J gave up 4 bases; unmatched junction bases: 4. CDR3 coding DNA: TGTGCCAGCAGCTCCTGGACAGGGGCAGAGACCCAGTACTTC. It yields the protein CASSSWTGAETQYF.

V is TRBV5-1 and J is TRBJ2-1; D could derive from TRBD1 or TRBD2 (6 bases each). The germline CDR1 and CDR2 sequences are SGHRS and YFSETQ. The V and J ends lost 6 bases and 7 bases respectively, with 17 bases between them. The CDR3 extends over 14 amino acids. CDR3 sequence (DNA): TGCGCCAGCACCCCCGGGGGCTACAGGAATGAGCAGTTCTTC. This translates into CASTPGGYRNEQFF. The full variable domain, its missing parts supplied by reference TRBV5-1 and TRBJ2-1, is KAGVTQTPRYLIKTRGQQVTLSCSPISGHRSVSWYQQTPGQGLQFLFEYFSETQRNKGNFPGRFSGRQFSNSRSEMNVSTLELGDSALYLCASTPGGYRNEQFFGPGTRLTVL.

V is TRBV5-1 and J is TRBJ2-5; TRBD2 might be the D (6 bases). Germline assignment: CDR1 SGHRS and CDR2 YFSETQ. V dropped 0 bases and J dropped 0 bases, with 9 bases sitting between them. This CDR3 region has 15 residues. CDR3 amino acids: CASSLEDYHQETQYF. The CDR3, as DNA: TGCGCCAGCAGCTTGGAGGACTACCACCAAGAGACCCAGTACTTC.

This chain links TRBV6-5 with TRBJ1-4; weak D call: TRBD1 (6 bases). V shed 3 bases and J shed 3 bases, with 11 bases lying between them. The CDR3 extends over 15 amino acids. CDR1 and CDR2 from the germline V gene are MNHEY and SVGAGI. Written as DNA, the CDR3 is TGTGCCAGCAGTTATACGACAGGCCCTAATGAAAAACTGTTTTTT. It is translated as CASSYTTGPNEKLFF.

The chain combines TRBV29-1 with TRBJ2-1; TRBD1 matches at 8 bases. The CDR3 consists of 17 residues. With V trimmed by 0 bases and J by 7 bases, 14 bases remained unmatched. Germline loops: CDR1 SQVTM, CDR2 ANQGSEA. The CDR3 nucleotides are TGCAGCGTTGAAGATCCAGGGGGCAGGGGGCTCGGGAATGAGCAGTTCTTC. It is translated as CSVEDPGGRGLGNEQFF.

This clone has only a few counts. CDR3 in DNA: TGCGCCAGCAGCCAAGGCAGGGGGTCTAACTATGGCTACACCTTC. Its protein is CASSQGRGSNYGYTF. The chain has TRBV4-3 and TRBJ1-2, with 7 positions matching TRBD1. V shed 1 base and J 0 bases; nucleotides not matched to a gene: 2. The CDR3 is made up of 15 amino acids. Germline CDR1 is LGHNA and CDR2 is YSLEER.

V usage is TRBV21-1 and J usage is TRBJ2-7. TRBV21-1 has pseudogene status. This CDR3 region has 14 residues. CDR3 nucleotides: TGTGCCAGCAGCGACCCCCCGGGGGCGGACGAGCAGTACTTC. It specifies CASSDPPGADEQYF.

The V gene is TRBV9, the J gene TRBJ1-6; the match to TRBD1 covers 10 bases. The V and J ends lost 0 bases and 10 bases, in that order; junction bases with no gene match: 4. CDR3 length equals 15 residues. Germline assignment: CDR1 SGDLS and CDR2 YYNGEE. The CDR3 spells CASSVGTGGSSPLHF. The CDR3 DNA follows: TGTGCCAGCAGCGTAGGGACAGGGGGTTCCTCACCCCTCCACTTT.

This clone is categorized as medium-sized. The chain employs TRBV10-3 and TRBJ2-3; D not certain. V was shortened by 0 bases and J by 6 bases, with 10 bases between the two germline ends. The CDR3 has 14 residues. Germline lookup yields CDR1 ENHRY and CDR2 SYGVKD. This CDR3 reads CAISESNDADTQYF. CDR3 sequence (DNA): TGTGCCATCAGTGAGTCGAATGATGCGGATACGCAGTATTTT.

This clone has just one count. CDR3 sequence: CASSIAEPSFASTDTQYF. The CDR3 nucleotides read TGTGCCAGTAGTATAGCAGAACCGAGCTTTGCTAGCACAGATACGCAGTATTTT. This chain links TRBV19 with TRBJ2-3, with D uncertain. In germline, CDR1 is LNHDA, CDR2 SQIVND (reference sequence). The V gene lost 1 base and the J gene lost 0 bases, with 17 bases spanning the gap. The CDR3 consists of 18 residues. The full variable domain, with the rest looked up from reference TRBV19 and TRBJ2-3, is DGGITQSPKYLFRKEGQNVTLSCEQNLNHDAMYWYRQDPGQGLRLIYYSQIVNDFQKGDIAEGYSVSREKKESFPLTVTSAQKNPTAFYLCASSIAEPSFASTDTQYFGPGTRLTVL.

The J gene is TRBJ1-5, the V gene TRBV4-1; perhaps TRBD1 as D (5 bases). Germline CDR1 is MGHRA and CDR2 is YSYEKL. V lost 4 bases, J lost 3 bases, and 16 bases lay in between. The CDR3 has 16 amino acids. The CDR3 bases are TGCGCCAGCAGCCCCCGGGGGGTCGGAGCCAATCAGCCCCAGCATTTT. It encodes CASSPRGVGANQPQHF.

This clone has only one observation. The chain couples TRBV25-1 to TRBJ1-5; D unresolved. The CDR3 has 14 residues. The V gene's germline CDR1 is MGHDK and CDR2 SYGVNS. The V end was cut by 3 bases, the J end by 0 bases, with 6 bases between. CDR3 DNA: TGTGCCAGCAGTGATATCCATAGCAATCAGCCCCAGCATTTT. Translating it yields CASSDIHSNQPQHF.

This clone has more than one count but fewer than ten. V usage is TRBV2 and J usage is TRBJ2-7, with 8 bases fitting TRBD1. CDR1 is SNHLY, CDR2 FYNNEI, per germline. The CDR3 consists of 15 residues. Trimming at V came to 1 base and at J to 5 bases, leaving 7 bases not matched to a gene. The CDR3 region has the DNA TGTGCCAGCAGTGAAGGGACAGGGCGGGGCCACGAGCAGTACTTC. This translates into CASSEGTGRGHEQYF.

This clone has only one observation. The chain joins TRBV2 to TRBJ1-1, with D possibly TRBD1 on 6 matching bases. The V and J ends lost 6 bases and 1 base respectively, with 9 bases between them. The CDR3 runs to 13 residues. The germline CDR1 and CDR2 sequences are SNHLY and FYNNEI. CDR3 DNA: TGTGCCAGCAGGGCGGACAGGAACACTGAAGCTTTCTTT. Translating it yields CASRADRNTEAFF.

V gene TRBV6-5 combines with J gene TRBJ1-2, with a possible D match to TRBD1 (6 bases). The CDR3 length is 15 residues. The ends were cut back, 6 bases at V and 4 bases at J, with 18 bases in the middle. Per germline, CDR1 MNHEY and CDR2 SVGAGI. CDR3 DNA sequence: TGTGCCAGCAGCTACGGACAGACAACGATCTATGGCTACACCTTC. This gives the protein CASSYGQTTIYGYTF.

The rearrangement links TRBV28 to TRBJ1-2, with unresolved D. Per germline, CDR1 MDHEN and CDR2 SYDVKM. This CDR3 spans 12 amino acids. The germline V and J ends were trimmed by 2 bases and 8 bases, with 9 bases remaining between them. The CDR3 region is CASSLRGGGYTF. In DNA, the CDR3 is TGTGCCAGCAGTTTACGGGGTGGAGGCTACACCTTC.

The rearrangement uses TRBV4-3 and TRBJ2-1, with TRBD2 identical over 8 bases. This CDR3 has 17 amino acids. J was trimmed by 4 bases and V by 2 bases; bases with no gene match: 10. CDR1 LGHNA and CDR2 YSLEER come from the germline V gene. CDR3 sequence reads: CASSQTKTSASYNEQFF. The CDR3 DNA is TGCGCCAGCAGCCAAACTAAGACTAGCGCCTCGTACAATGAGCAGTTCTTC.

This clone was counted once. This chain connects TRBV9 to TRBJ2-3; D call uncertain. CDR3 size: 13 residues. V was shortened by 0 bases and J by 6 bases, with 8 bases between the two germline ends. Germline values: CDR1 SGDLS, CDR2 YYNGEE. The CDR3 spells CASSVGNLDTQYF. In nucleotides, the CDR3 is TGTGCCAGCAGCGTAGGGAATCTCGATACGCAGTATTTT.